This T cell receptor beta chain derives from a study of chemoradiotherapy in HPV16-positive cancers. This CDR3 spans 13 amino acids. V shed 7 bases and J shed 11 bases, with 15 bases lying between them. Per the germline V gene, CDR1 is MNHNS and CDR2 is SASEGT. The method was immunoSEQ multiplex PCR; TCRdb's version includes in-frame clones alone and lacks a portion of them. Among fewer than 6,000 clones listed, 70% to 85% were seen once. Sequences were derived from tumor tissue, sampled from a patient who underwent chemoradiotherapy. The V gene is TRBV6-1, the J gene TRBJ1-6; the D is unclear. This receptor was identified in a human donor with HPV-associated anogenital cancer. The CDR3 reads CASTHSDAPPLHF. DNA of the CDR3: TGTGCCAGCACCCACTCGGACGCCCCACCCCTCCACTTT.